This entry describes one T cell receptor beta chain. These data are taken from a study of blood T cell repertoires in COVID-19. V shed 0 bases and J 3 bases; nucleotides not matched to a gene: 4. This CDR3 comprises 16 residues. Germline loops: CDR1 SGHDN, CDR2 FVKESK. Clones were sequenced by immunoSEQ multiplex PCR, and TCRdb holds only the in-frame ones, with some missing. The table has 350,000 to 400,000 clones, about nine tenths seen once; the top ten hold 1.5% to 2%. The sequenced sample was PBMCs or T cells enriched from blood (not recorded which). The V call is TRBV14, the J call TRBJ2-7, with TRBD2 matching over 11 bases. The clonotype was recovered from a woman aged 30 to 39 who had recovered from COVID-19. The CDR3 region is CASSQDTSGRVYEQYF. CDR3 in DNA: TGTGCCAGCAGCCAAGATACTAGCGGGAGAGTCTACGAGCAGTACTTC. Filled out from reference TRBV14 and TRBJ2-7, the complete variable domain reads EAGVTQFPSHSVIEKGQTVTLRCDPISGHDNLYWYRRVMGKEIKFLLHFVKESKQDESGMPNNRFLAERTGGTYSTLKVQPAELEDSGVYFCASSQDTSGRVYEQYFGPGTRLTVT.